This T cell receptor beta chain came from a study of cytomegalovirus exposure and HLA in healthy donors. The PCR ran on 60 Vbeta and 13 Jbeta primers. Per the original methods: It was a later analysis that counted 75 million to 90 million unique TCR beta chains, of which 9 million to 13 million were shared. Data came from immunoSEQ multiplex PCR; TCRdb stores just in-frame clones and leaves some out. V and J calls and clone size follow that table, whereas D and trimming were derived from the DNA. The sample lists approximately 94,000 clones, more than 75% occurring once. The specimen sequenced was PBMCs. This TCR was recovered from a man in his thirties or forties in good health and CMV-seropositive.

The CDR3 region has the DNA TGTGCCAGCAGCTCGGGACAGCTATTCCAAGAGACCCAGTACTTC. Amino acid sequence: CASSSGQLFQETQYF. The V and J genes are TRBV7-9 and TRBJ2-5; 7 nucleotides agree with TRBD1. Per germline, CDR1 SEHNR and CDR2 FQNEAQ (reference sequence). This CDR3 region has 15 residues. V trimming: 4 bases; J trimming: 1 base; junction bases outside the gene matches: 6.